This T cell receptor beta chain was identified in a study of blood T cell repertoires in COVID-19. Background on the study: Nucleic acid was either cDNA or gDNA, and it came from T cells, B-cell-depleted T cells, or PBMCs.

Generated by immunoSEQ multiplex PCR, the TCRdb table keeps only in-frame clones and is missing some. Found here are hundreds of thousands of clones, 70% to 85% of them singletons; the top ten hold 3.3%. The germline V and J ends were trimmed by 3 bases and 7 bases, with 18 bases remaining between them. The CDR3 runs 15 residues. CDR1 and CDR2 from the germline V gene are SGHTA and FQGNSA. Sequencing input: peripheral blood. The chain uses TRBV7-2 and TRBJ2-5; maybe TRBD1 (6 bases). The receptor's source is a woman of 80 years or more with acute or convalescent COVID-19. The CDR3 DNA is TGTGCCAGCAGCTTCGATTCCGGGACAAGGGGGACCCAGTACTTC. Encoded protein: CASSFDSGTRGTQYF.